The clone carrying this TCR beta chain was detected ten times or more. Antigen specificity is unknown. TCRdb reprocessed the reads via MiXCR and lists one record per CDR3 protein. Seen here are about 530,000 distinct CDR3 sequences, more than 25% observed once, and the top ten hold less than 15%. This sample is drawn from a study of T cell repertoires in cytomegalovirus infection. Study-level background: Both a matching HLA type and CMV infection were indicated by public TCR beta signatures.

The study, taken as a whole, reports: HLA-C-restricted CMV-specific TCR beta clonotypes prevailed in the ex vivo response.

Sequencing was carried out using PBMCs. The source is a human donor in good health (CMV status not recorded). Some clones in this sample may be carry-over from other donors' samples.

CDR3 loop: CASRPGHRLYEQYF. The DNA of the CDR3 is TGTGCCAGCAGGCCAGGCCACCGGCTTTACGAGCAGTACTTC. The J gene is TRBJ2-7, the V gene TRBV12-3 or TRBV12-4, with unresolved D. The ends were cut back, 6 bases at V and 4 bases at J, with 16 bases in the middle. The CDR3 totals 14 residues.